In its sample, the clone carrying this T cell receptor beta chain was seen many times. There are 15 residues in the CDR3. Germline V gene data show CDR1 as MDHEN and CDR2 as SYDVKM. V shed 3 bases and J 4 bases; nucleotides not matched to a gene: 4. TRAV and TRBV primers primed cDNA for both TCRalpha and TCRbeta. The authors ran 20 PCR cycles to amplify TCRs with a constant-region primer and V-primer adapter. A single record per CDR3 protein comes from TCRdb applying MiXCR to the reads. The sample holds approximately 90,000 distinct CDR3 sequences, 9.4% seen once. This specimen belongs to a study of low-dose radiotherapy and immunotherapy resistance in tumors. The time point here: before trial treatment.

The sequence derives from a male donor with prostate cancer. V is TRBV28 and J is TRBJ1-5; 9 bases line up with TRBD1. The sequencing here drew on PBMCs, taken before treatment. CDR3 sequence: CASSLGTGTNQPQHF. CDR3 coding DNA: TGTGCCAGCAGTTTGGGGACAGGGACTAATCAGCCCCAGCATTTT. Drawing the rest from reference TRBV28 and TRBJ1-5, the complete variable domain is DVKVTQSSRYLVKRTGEKVFLECVQDMDHENMFWYRQDPGLGLRLIYFSYDVKMKEKGDIPEGYSVSREKKERFSLILESASTNQTSMYLCASSLGTGTNQPQHFGDGTRLSIL.